Here is one TCR beta chain with its context. The antigen is undetermined. The sample originates from a study of beta chain features in type 1 diabetes. Study-wide context: In age, gender and cell yields, patients were similar to healthy donors. Broader study findings: Small HLA sub-analyses could not settle whether HLA shapes TCRB rearrangement.

The whole isolated RNA underwent reverse transcription, so sequencing captured expressed TCRB transcripts. Clones were sequenced by immunoSEQ multiplex PCR, and TCRdb holds only the in-frame ones, with some missing. Of around 200,000 clones in the sample, 13% were seen once. The CDR3 is made up of 12 amino acids. Trimming cost V 10 bases and J 6 bases; bases outside gene matches: 9. Germline assignment: CDR1 MNHEY and CDR2 SVGAGI. The sample was central memory CD4+ T cells from blood. This receptor was taken from a young woman in good health. The chain has TRBV6-5 and TRBJ2-7; 7 positions match TRBD2. The CDR3 reads CAIGTIRSEQYF. In nucleotides, the CDR3 is TGTGCCATCGGGACTATTCGGTCCGAGCAGTACTTC.